A single T cell receptor beta chain is shown here with its context. The target antigen is unknown. One base away lies a much larger clone, so this may be a sequencing read error. This entry is derived from a study of blood T cells in healthy people across ages. A second PCR of 7 to 11 cycles used a sample-barcoded 5' primer and a J-beta primer mix. The authors tagged each cDNA molecule using a template-switch adaptor with 12 random nucleotides. TCRdb called the 5' RACE reads again in MiXCR, with one record for every CDR3 protein. The sample shows over 950,000 distinct CDR3 sequences, around two fifths of them seen only once. General study findings and limits: The long-lived group displayed more naive CD4+ cells, plus higher diversity, than the aged donors did. Expanded clonotype changes were possibly confounded by unknown donor CMV status.

Isolation of PBMCs gave at least 7 million cells per sample. Source material: blood. This TCR derives from a man aged 18 to 30 in good health.

The CDR3 loop is CASSPGRYNEQYF. The CDR3 DNA is TGTGCCAGCAGCCCCGGACGGTACAATGAGCAGTACTTC. The rearrangement joins TRBV7-2 to TRBJ2-1; no clear D gene. The better agreement between TRBJ2-7 and the DNA end casts doubt on the J call. This CDR3 spans 13 amino acids. Looked up from germline, CDR1 is SGHTA and CDR2 is FQGNSA.